This T cell receptor beta chain was sequenced in a study of spatial heterogeneity in lung cancer. Study details: There were consistently more beta-chain sequences detected than alpha-chain sequences.

Study findings and constraints: TCRs found ubiquitously expanded in tumor appeared in blood more at resection than at follow-up.

Germline V gene sequence: CDR1 MNHEY, CDR2 SVGAGI. The J segment lost 3 bases and the V segment lost 2 bases, leaving 3 bases of the junction unmatched. This CDR3 spans 14 amino acids. Each TCR cDNA molecule carried a unique molecular identifier. TCRdb independently ran MiXCR on the 5' RACE reads; one entry per CDR3 protein. Of about 50,000 distinct CDR3 sequences in the sample, approximately 7.6% were seen once. Regarding this clonotype: What it binds is not known.

Described time point: sample taken at primary tumor resection. Whole RNA was taken from tumor, nontumor lung or frozen PBMC; it was then sequenced unsorted. 72 TRACERx patients with early, untreated non-small cell lung cancer donated samples. This specimen was PBMCs, taken at surgery. The V and J genes are TRBV6-5 and TRBJ2-7; 8 bases fit TRBD1. The receptor was isolated from a female donor with early-stage non-small cell lung cancer. This chain's CDR3 is CASSYGDRNYEQYF. The CDR3 DNA is TGTGCCAGCAGTTACGGGGACAGGAACTACGAGCAGTACTTC.